Sequencing of this TCR beta chain was carried out in a study of blood T cell repertoires in COVID-19. Across the whole study: In each case, the material was cDNA or gDNA derived from T cells, B-cell-depleted T cells, or PBMCs.

The method was immunoSEQ multiplex PCR; TCRdb's version includes in-frame clones alone and lacks a portion of them. The table shows 300,000 to 400,000 clones, with roughly 88% occurring only once. Germline V lookup: CDR1 SGHTA, CDR2 FQGNSA. The CDR3 sequence is 15 residues long. Trimming removed 2 bases at V and 6 bases at J, with 15 bases between. Participant-reported clinical history was the basis for cohort assignment. The rearrangement uses TRBV7-2 and TRBJ2-3; no clear D. This TCR was recovered from a woman aged 30 to 39 with acute COVID-19. Sequencing input: PBMCs or T cells enriched from blood (not recorded which). CDR3 in DNA: TGTGCCAGCAGCTTAACCCCGACACGGTCGGATACGCAGTATTTT. Amino acid sequence: CASSLTPTRSDTQYF.